The 18 T cell receptor beta chains in this list originate from one sample, sequenced in a study of blood T cell repertoires in COVID-19. Method: immunoSEQ multiplex PCR; TCRdb's copy keeps in-frame clones and lacks some. The sample yields approximately 130,000 clones, roughly 85% seen once. The sequenced sample was peripheral blood. The receptor set was obtained from a human donor in a cohort sampled during active COVID-19.

The chain has TRBV7-8 and TRBJ2-1, with 7 nucleotides matching TRBD1. Germline CDR1 is SGHVS and CDR2 is FQNEAQ. CDR3 size: 17 residues. The trim removed 0 bases at V and 2 bases at J, leaving 7 bases unmatched. CDR3 sequence (DNA): TGTGCCAGCAGCTTAGCGACAGGGCTCCAAACCTACAATGAGCAGTTCTTC. Its protein is CASSLATGLQTYNEQFF.

The CDR3 protein is CASSQGGLAGWEQYF. In DNA form, the CDR3 reads TGCGCCAGCAGCCAAGGGGGTTTAGCGGGATGGGAGCAGTACTTC. The V gene is TRBV4-1, the J gene TRBJ2-7; the match to TRBD2 covers 8 bases. The V segment lost 1 base and the J segment 7 bases; nucleotides outside the gene matches: 9. The CDR3 runs 15 residues. The germline V gene encodes CDR1 MGHRA and CDR2 YSYEKL.

This sequence joins TRBV4-2 and TRBJ2-1; 13 bases map to TRBD2. V was pared by 1 base and J by 10 bases, with 10 bases of the junction left unmatched. The length of the CDR3 is 17 residues. CDR1 is LGHNA and CDR2 is YNFKEQ in the germline V gene. The chain's CDR3 is CASSQVGLAGASREQFF. CDR3 sequence (DNA): TGTGCCAGCAGCCAAGTTGGACTAGCGGGGGCCTCACGGGAGCAGTTCTTC.

This clone showed up just a few times. The chain joins TRBV6-1 to TRBJ1-1; D is ambiguous. The CDR3 extends over 10 amino acids. The germline CDR1 and CDR2 sequences are MNHNS and SASEGT. V lost 2 bases, J lost 12 bases, and 7 bases lay in between. The CDR3, as DNA: TGTGCCAGCAGTGAACAGACAACTTTCTTT. This codes for CASSEQTTFF.

The CDR3 is CASSSLAGYSLRNEQYF. In nucleotides, the CDR3 is TGTGCCAGCAGCTCACTAGCGGGGTACTCCTTGAGGAACGAGCAGTACTTC. The rearrangement links TRBV6-2 or TRBV6-3 to TRBJ2-7, with 10 positions matching TRBD2. This CDR3 is built from 17 residues. Per the germline V gene, CDR1 is MNHEY and CDR2 is SVGEGT. V lost 6 bases to trimming and J lost 5 bases; unmatched junction nucleotides: 16.

J is TRBJ2-7 and V is TRBV5-4; 14 bases are a match to TRBD2. The junction had 5 bases not matched to a gene; V was cut back by 3 bases and J by 6 bases. This CDR3 region has 15 residues. The germline CDR1 and CDR2 sequences are SGHNT and YYREEE (reference sequence). The CDR3 nucleotides read TGTGCCAGCAGCTCGGGACTAGCGGGGGCCCTCGAGCAGTACTTC. It specifies CASSSGLAGALEQYF.

The J gene is TRBJ1-3, the V gene TRBV5-4; TRBD1 aligns across 8 bases. This CDR3 is built from 14 residues. Trimming took 4 bases from V and 2 from J; bases not matched to a gene: 2. CDR1 and CDR2 from the germline V gene are SGHNT and YYREEE (reference sequence). The CDR3 DNA reads TGTGCCAGCAGCCAGGGGGCGCCTGGAAACACCATATATTTT. It codes for CASSQGAPGNTIYF.

The chain employs TRBV25-1 and TRBJ1-2, with D possibly matching TRBD1 (5 bases). This CDR3 spans 16 amino acids. V lost 3 bases and J lost 7, with 21 bases in between. Per germline, CDR1 MGHDK and CDR2 SYGVNS. The CDR3 bases are TGTGCCAGCAGTGATCACGGGGGACCGCGTGAGGGTGGCTACACCTTC. The encoded protein is CASSDHGGPREGGYTF.

This clone was recorded a few times. The J gene is TRBJ2-3, the V gene TRBV19; D possibly corresponds to TRBD2 (6 bases). The V end was cut by 3 bases, the J end by 1 base, with 11 bases between. Germline CDR1 reads LNHDA; CDR2 reads SQIVND (reference sequence). The CDR3 is 15 amino acids. The CDR3 DNA reads as TGTGCCAGTAGTATTCCACTAGCAGGCACAGATACGCAGTATTTT. Translated: CASSIPLAGTDTQYF.

This clone was picked up a small number of times. CDR3 loop: CASSFERGQGGSPLHF. DNA for the CDR3: TGTGCCAGCAGCTTCGAAAGGGGACAGGGAGGCTCACCCCTCCACTTT. The chain employs TRBV5-8 and TRBJ1-6, with 9 bases identical to TRBD1. J lost 10 bases, V lost 2 bases, and 10 bases had no gene match. The germline V gene has CDR1 SGHTS and CDR2 YDEGEE. There are 16 residues in the CDR3. Supplemented by reference TRBV5-8 and TRBJ1-6, the full variable domain reads EAGVTQSPTHLIKTRGQQATLRCSPISGHTSVYWYQQALGLGLQFLLWYDEGEERNRGNFPPRFSGRQFPNYSSELNVNALELEDSALYLCASSFERGQGGSPLHFGNGTRLTVT.

This clone has just a few counts. This rearrangement joins TRBV7-2 to TRBJ1-3; D is possibly TRBD1 (6 bases). CDR1 and CDR2 (germline): SGHTA, FQGNSA. Trimming stripped 3 bases from V and 7 bases from J, with 16 bases between. CDR3 length equals 15 residues. CDR3 amino acids: CASSFGPAQGNTIYF. Here the CDR3 DNA reads TGTGCCAGCAGCTTTGGCCCGGCTCAGGGGAACACCATATATTTT.

The chain employs TRBV7-3 and TRBJ1-1; 8 bases line up with TRBD1. The CDR3 length is 14 residues. V was clipped by 2 bases and J by 6 bases; unmatched bases: 5. Per the germline V gene, CDR1 is SGHTA and CDR2 is FQGTGA. The CDR3 DNA follows: TGTGCCAGCAGCTTACACAGGGGGGAGTCTGAAGCTTTCTTT. Its translation is CASSLHRGESEAFF.

The rearrangement links TRBV7-2 to TRBJ2-1; possible D gene TRBD2, 5 bases. Germline V gene data show CDR1 as SGHTA and CDR2 as FQGNSA. The CDR3 totals 13 residues. V lost 4 bases to trimming and J lost 7 bases, with 11 bases between them. The CDR3 loop is CASSSLRLNEQFF. The CDR3 nucleotides read TGTGCCAGCAGCTCCCTCCGACTAAATGAGCAGTTCTTC.

V usage is TRBV11-2 and J usage is TRBJ1-5; 7 bases map to TRBD1. J gave up 7 bases and V 2 bases, and 5 bases lay outside the gene matches. Per the germline V gene, CDR1 is SGHAT and CDR2 is FQNNGV. This CDR3 has 14 amino acids. The CDR3 DNA follows: TGTGCCAGCAGCTTACAGGGGGGCCACCAGCCCCAGCATTTT. Translation: CASSLQGGHQPQHF.

This chain connects TRBV7-8 to TRBJ2-3; 10 nucleotides align to TRBD1. The CDR3 runs to 18 residues. After removal of 4 bases from V and 2 bases from J, the junction contained 12 bases not matched to a gene. In germline, CDR1 is SGHVS, CDR2 FQNEAQ. CDR3 nucleotide sequence: TGTGCCAGCAGCTCACCGGGACAGGGGCTTCTTTCCACAGATACGCAGTATTTT. It is translated as CASSSPGQGLLSTDTQYF.

The J gene is TRBJ2-1, the V gene TRBV27, with TRBD1 matching 9 bases. The germline gives CDR1 MNHEY, CDR2 SMNVEV (reference sequence). The CDR3 covers 14 residues. The V gene end was trimmed by 4 bases and the J gene end by 3 bases; junction bases not matched to a gene: 1. The CDR3 DNA sequence: TGTGCCAGCAGTTCGACAGGGGGCTACAATGAGCAGTTCTTC. This encodes CASSSTGGYNEQFF.

This clone was seen only once. The chain has TRBV5-1 and TRBJ1-6; weak D call: TRBD1 (6 bases). V gave up 0 bases and J gave up 7 bases, with 11 bases separating them. Germline values: CDR1 SGHRS, CDR2 YFSETQ. This CDR3 region has 15 residues. CDR3 nucleotides: TGCGCCAGCAGCTTGGTGGGGGCCAACAATTCACCCCTCCACTTT. Translated, it gives CASSLVGANNSPLHF.

The chain links TRBV10-3 to TRBJ2-7; unclear D gene. The germline V gene encodes CDR1 ENHRY and CDR2 SYGVKD. The CDR3 covers 14 residues. The ends were cut back, 2 bases at V and 3 bases at J, with 11 bases in the middle. The CDR3 protein is CAISEGQLFYEQYF. The CDR3 DNA reads TGTGCCATCAGTGAGGGGCAGTTATTCTACGAGCAGTACTTC.